Listed below are T cell receptor beta chains from one sample, sequenced in a study of T cells in Graves' hyperthyroidism and ophthalmopathy. TCRdb processed the multiplex PCR reads anew with MiXCR; each CDR3 protein has one entry. The sample holds fewer than 750,000 distinct CDR3 sequences, 14% seen once. Material for sequencing was blood. The receptors originated from a woman aged 45-59 years with Graves' ophthalmopathy. Each CDR3 is given with its conserved first and last residue. The D gene is left open where the match is weak. Some rows have no size entry. The others give once, few or many, or a class for an expanded clone.

NA	many	TRBV20-1	TRBJ2-7	CSARAILTYEQYF	TGCAGTGCTAGAGCCATCCTAACCTACGAGCAGTACTTC
NA	NA	TRBV19	TRBJ2-7	CASSMGFGTYEQYF	TGTGCCAGTAGTATGGGGTTTGGGACTTACGAGCAGTACTTC
NA	many	TRBV12-3/TRBV12-4	TRBJ2-1	CASSSSTSVGDNEQFF	TGTGCCAGCAGTTCCTCAACTAGTGTCGGGGACAATGAGCAGTTCTTC
NA	NA	TRBV2	TRBJ1-5	CASSEVLGTQPQHF	TGTGCCAGCAGTGAAGTTTTAGGGACCCAGCCCCAGCATTTT
NA	many	TRBV12-3/TRBV12-4	TRBJ2-1	CASSPSSESSYNEQFF	TGTGCCAGCAGCCCCTCTAGCGAGAGCTCCTACAATGAGCAGTTCTTC
NA	many	TRBV12-5	TRBJ2-3	CASVFADTQYF	TGTGCTAGTGTTTTCGCAGATACGCAGTATTTT
TRBD2	many	TRBV28	TRBJ2-3	CASSPWGGLIDTQYF	TGTGCCAGCAGTCCATGGGGGGGATTGATCGATACGCAGTATTTT
TRBD1	many	TRBV7-3	TRBJ1-2	CASSPEPGGNYGYTF	TGTGCCAGCAGCCCGGAACCAGGGGGAAACTATGGCTACACCTTC
NA	few	TRBV4-3	TRBJ1-1	CASSPVTQGGNTEAFF	TGCGCCAGCAGCCCCGTGACGCAGGGAGGGAACACTGAAGCTTTCTTT
NA	NA	TRBV11-2	TRBJ2-5	CASSLKAGNHQETQYF	TGTGCCAGCAGCTTAAAGGCAGGGAATCACCAAGAGACCCAGTACTTC
TRBD2	NA	TRBV5-1	TRBJ2-3	CASSPDVTSGRLGTDTQYF	TGCGCCAGCAGCCCGGACGTGACTAGCGGGAGACTAGGGACAGATACGCAGTATTTT
TRBD1	NA	TRBV20-1	TRBJ1-1	CSAANYRGPEAFF	TGCAGTGCTGCGAACTACAGGGGTCCGGAAGCTTTCTTT
TRBD1	many	TRBV2	TRBJ2-5	CASSERQGAETQYF	TGTGCCAGCAGTGAAAGGCAGGGGGCTGAGACCCAGTACTTC
NA	few	TRBV28	TRBJ2-7	CASRGVLGGEQYF	TGTGCCAGCAGGGGTGTACTCGGGGGCGAGCAGTACTTC
TRBD2	many	TRBV2	TRBJ2-3	CASSQPAGRGTDTQYF	TGTGCCAGCAGCCAACCAGCGGGAAGGGGCACAGATACGCAGTATTTT
NA	many	TRBV7-2	TRBJ2-7	CASSLSGGRAYEQYF	TGTGCCAGCAGCTTAAGTGGCGGTAGAGCCTACGAGCAGTACTTC
TRBD1	NA	TRBV3-1	TRBJ1-4	CASSPGTGTTTNEKLFF	TGTGCCAGCAGCCCGGGGACAGGGACGACAACTAATGAAAAACTGTTTTTT
TRBD2	few	TRBV28	TRBJ2-1	CASSPDISGKLVNEQFF	TGTGCCAGCAGCCCCGACATTAGCGGGAAATTAGTGAATGAGCAGTTCTTC
NA	few	TRBV11-2	TRBJ2-5	CASRARMYQETQYF	TGTGCCAGCAGGGCCCGGATGTACCAAGAGACCCAGTACTTC
TRBD1	many	TRBV20-1	TRBJ2-7	CSAIDAGQGKVYEQYF	TGCAGTGCGATAGACGCGGGACAGGGGAAAGTATACGAGCAGTACTTC
TRBD1	many	TRBV24-1	TRBJ1-5	CATSDPRDSRSNQPQHF	TGTGCCACCAGTGACCCACGGGACAGTAGAAGCAATCAGCCCCAGCATTTT
NA	NA	TRBV6-2/TRBV6-3	TRBJ2-3	CASSYVGGADTQYF	TGTGCCAGCAGTTATGTCGGTGGAGCAGATACGCAGTATTTT
NA	NA	TRBV5-1	TRBJ2-3	CASSLGPTGGADTQYF	TGCGCCAGCAGCTTAGGACCCACAGGGGGGGCAGATACGCAGTATTTT
TRBD1	few	TRBV15	TRBJ1-2	CATRRTGETNYGYTF	TGTGCCACCAGACGGACAGGGGAGACTAACTATGGCTACACCTTC
NA	NA	TRBV28	TRBJ1-3	CASSSPPGSGNTIYF	TGTGCCAGCAGTTCACCCCCGGGTTCTGGAAACACCATATATTTT
NA	many	TRBV5-5	TRBJ1-5	CASSTQGYNQPQHF	TGTGCCAGCAGCACCCAGGGTTACAATCAGCCCCAGCATTTT
NA	many	TRBV28	TRBJ2-7	CASLAGTDEQYF	TGTGCCAGCCTTGCAGGGACCGACGAGCAGTACTTC
TRBD1	NA	TRBV19	TRBJ2-3	CASSASGQGYTQYF	TGTGCCAGTAGTGCCTCGGGACAGGGGTATACGCAGTATTTT
TRBD2	many	TRBV20-1	TRBJ2-1	CSALAHLAGADNEQFF	TGCAGTGCTCTTGCCCACTTAGCGGGAGCGGACAATGAGCAGTTCTTC
NA	few	TRBV9	TRBJ1-1	CASRRGFNTEAFF	TGTGCCAGCAGAAGGGGATTTAACACTGAAGCTTTCTTT
TRBD2	NA	TRBV19	TRBJ2-1	CASSILAGAPNEQFF	TGTGCCAGTAGTATCCTAGCGGGAGCCCCCAATGAGCAGTTCTTC
NA	many	TRBV28	TRBJ1-1	CASRSFSGTSF	TGTGCCAGCAGAAGTTTCTCCGGGACTTCCTTT
NA	few	TRBV5-1	TRBJ2-2	CASSKAGDINTGELFF	TGCGCCAGCAGCAAAGCCGGGGACATCAACACCGGGGAGCTGTTTTTT
TRBD2	many	TRBV20-1	TRBJ2-1	CSARDPVASGEILVEQFF	TGCAGTGCTAGAGATCCCGTCGCTAGCGGAGAGATTCTCGTTGAGCAGTTCTTC
TRBD2	few	TRBV19	TRBJ2-7	CASSNLAAHEQYF	TGTGCCAGTAGTAACCTAGCGGCCCACGAGCAGTACTTC
TRBD1	many	TRBV7-2	TRBJ1-2	CASSPEGARGYTF	TGTGCCAGCAGCCCGGAGGGGGCACGGGGCTACACCTTC
NA	many	TRBV5-1	TRBJ2-7	CASSLSTVEQYF	TGCGCCAGCAGCTTGTCCACGGTCGAGCAGTACTTC
TRBD1	NA	TRBV20-1	TRBJ2-7	CSLRQGPSYEQYF	TGCAGTCTACGACAGGGACCGTCCTACGAGCAGTACTTC
NA	many	TRBV12-5	TRBJ1-1	CASGFNPGPSIAEAFF	TGTGCTAGTGGTTTCAATCCCGGACCCTCAATAGCTGAAGCTTTCTTT
NA	few	TRBV30	TRBJ2-7	CAWSKVGPKNYEQYF	TGTGCCTGGAGCAAGGTAGGACCTAAGAACTACGAGCAGTACTTC
TRBD1	many	TRBV19	TRBJ2-2	CASSTLGQGANGELFF	TGTGCCAGTAGTACCCTTGGGCAGGGGGCTAACGGGGAGCTGTTTTTT
TRBD2	NA	TRBV2	TRBJ2-1	CASRETSGAYNEQFF	TGTGCCAGCAGAGAGACTAGCGGGGCCTACAATGAGCAGTTCTTC
TRBD2	many	TRBV7-3	TRBJ2-2	CASSKREFGTGELFF	TGTGCCAGTTCGAAGCGGGAGTTCGGAACCGGGGAGCTGTTTTTT
NA	few	TRBV20-1	TRBJ1-2	CSANLGGGNYGYTF	TGCAGTGCAAACCTAGGTGGGGGGAACTATGGCTACACCTTC
TRBD1	NA	TRBV15	TRBJ2-1	CATSRVHRGPPISYNEQFF	TGTGCCACCAGCAGAGTCCACAGGGGACCACCCATCTCCTACAATGAGCAGTTCTTC
NA	many	TRBV24-1	TRBJ2-5	CATSKTGIQETQYF	TGTGCCACCAGTAAAACAGGGATCCAAGAGACCCAGTACTTC
NA	NA	TRBV6-1	TRBJ1-1	CASSRGVQNTEAFF	TGTGCCAGCAGCCGGGGGGTTCAGAACACTGAAGCTTTCTTT
NA	NA	TRBV4-3	TRBJ2-7	CASSHLQGSSYEQYF	TGCGCCAGCAGCCATCTCCAAGGCAGCTCCTACGAGCAGTACTTC
NA	NA	TRBV3-2	TRBJ2-4	CASSPGKEDIQYF	TGTGCCAGCAGCCCGGGGAAAGAGGACATTCAGTACTTC